The source of this TCR beta chain is a study of T cell repertoires in aging, cancer and after chemotherapy. Study-wide results and caveats: Loss of evenness, beyond lost richness, contributed to age-related TCR diversity decline in cancer patients.

This clonotype was counted between two and nine times. The antigen remains undetermined. V dropped 6 bases and J dropped 0 bases, with 15 bases sitting between them. The CDR3 length is 16 residues. From germline, CDR1 is MNHNY and CDR2 SVGAGI (reference sequence). Amplification of TCR beta used genomic DNA extracted from peripheral blood. TRB rearrangements spanning V, D and J were amplified using mixed TRB-A/B primers. TCRdb re-called the multiplex PCR reads through MiXCR, storing one row per CDR3 protein. This sample has 2,000 to 2,500 distinct CDR3 sequences, with 23% found just once. This receptor was identified in a human donor with a solid tumor. The chain has TRBV6-6 and TRBJ2-4; D call uncertain. The sequencing sample was made of blood. In DNA, the CDR3 is TGTGCCAGCAGGGAACTGGGTATCGTAGCCAAAAACATTCAGTACTTC. Its translation is CASRELGIVAKNIQYF.